This TCR beta chain was found in a study of sequential checkpoint blockade in melanoma. Study details: TCRβ was sequenced from DNA of 91 pretreatment tumors.

The table lists this clone with a few counts. The target antigen is unknown. Whole-study findings and limits: In arm A, pretreatment tumor clonality was associated with response. Tumor T-cell fraction and clonality correlated with PD-L1 and CD8+ counts.

Profiling relied on immunoSEQ multiplex PCR, and the TCRdb table lists in-frame clones only, not all of them. The repertoire includes 35,000 to 40,000 clones, approximately 30% of them detected once, and about 1.6% sits in the top ten. The treatment is: randomized to nivolumab then ipilimumab (arm A) or the reverse (arm B). DNA-damaging chemotherapy had not been given to any patient beforehand. With 5 bases clipped from V and 2 bases from J, the junction kept 11 bases outside the gene matches. The CDR3 is 18 amino acids. Per germline, CDR1 SGHNT and CDR2 YENEEA. This TCR derives from a human donor with melanoma. The chain combines TRBV11-3 with TRBJ2-3; 12 nucleotides agree with TRBD2. The sequencing used tumor tissue (inferred from file names), collected from a patient given nivolumab and ipilimumab in sequence. This CDR3 is CASSLPFTSGGLTDTQYF. The CDR3 coding sequence is TGTGCCAGCAGCCTCCCGTTCACTAGCGGGGGGCTCACAGATACGCAGTATTTT.